The clone carrying this T cell receptor beta chain was counted between two and nine times. What it binds is not known. It was with a sample-barcoded 5' primer and a J-beta primer mix that a second PCR of about 6 to 12 cycles was run. TCRdb fed the 5' RACE reads into MiXCR, producing one record per CDR3 protein. There are hundreds of thousands of distinct CDR3 sequences in the sample; over 20% occur only once, and around 21% lies in the top ten. The data derive from a study of blood T cells in healthy people across ages. The wider study: The template switching approach captured approximately one barcoded beta molecule for every two T cells. Study observations and caveats: Roughly linear age-related decline in beta diversity appeared, significant by age 40.

CDR3 length: 14 amino acids. The germline V gene encodes CDR1 SNHLY and CDR2 FYNNEI. V was pared by 7 bases and J by 6 bases, with 16 bases between. The V gene is TRBV2, the J gene TRBJ2-1; TRBD1 might be the D (6 bases). The source of this sequence is a man between 65 and 79 years old in good health. Sequenced material: blood. CDR3 nucleotide sequence: TGTGCCAGCACTTTTTTACTAGGGGGCAATGAGCAGTTCTTC. Protein: CASTFLLGGNEQFF. The full variable domain, completed using reference TRBV2 and TRBJ2-1, is EPEVTQTPSHQVTQMGQEVILRCVPISNHLYFYWYRQILGQKVEFLVSFYNNEISEKSEIFDDQFSVERPDGSNFTLKIRSTKLEDSAMYFCASTFLLGGNEQFFGPGTRLTVL.